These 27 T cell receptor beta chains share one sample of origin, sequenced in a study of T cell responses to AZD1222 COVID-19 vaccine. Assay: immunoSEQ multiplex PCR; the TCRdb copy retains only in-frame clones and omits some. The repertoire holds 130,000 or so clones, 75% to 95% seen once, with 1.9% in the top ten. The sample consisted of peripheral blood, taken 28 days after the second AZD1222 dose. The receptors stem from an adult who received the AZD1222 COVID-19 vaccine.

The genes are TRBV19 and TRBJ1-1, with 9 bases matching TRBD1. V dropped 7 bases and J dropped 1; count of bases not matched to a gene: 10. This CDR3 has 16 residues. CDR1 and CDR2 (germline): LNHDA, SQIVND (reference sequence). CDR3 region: CASTRPGQGWNTEAFF. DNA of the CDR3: TGTGCCAGTACTCGCCCGGGACAGGGATGGAACACTGAAGCTTTCTTT. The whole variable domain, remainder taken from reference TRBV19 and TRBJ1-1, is DGGITQSPKYLFRKEGQNVTLSCEQNLNHDAMYWYRQDPGQGLRLIYYSQIVNDFQKGDIAEGYSVSREKKESFPLTVTSAQKNPTAFYLCASTRPGQGWNTEAFFGQGTRLTVV.

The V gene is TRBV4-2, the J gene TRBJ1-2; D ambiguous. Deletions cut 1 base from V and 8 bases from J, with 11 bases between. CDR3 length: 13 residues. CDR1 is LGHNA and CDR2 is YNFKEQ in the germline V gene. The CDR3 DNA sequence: TGTGCCAGCAGCCAAGTAGAGGGAGACGGCTACACCTTC. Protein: CASSQVEGDGYTF.

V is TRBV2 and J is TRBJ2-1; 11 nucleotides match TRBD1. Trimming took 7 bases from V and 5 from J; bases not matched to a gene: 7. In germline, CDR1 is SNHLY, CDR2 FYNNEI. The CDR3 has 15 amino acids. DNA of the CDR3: TGTGCCAGCAAAACCGGGACAGGGGGGCACAATGAGCAGTTCTTC. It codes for CASKTGTGGHNEQFF.

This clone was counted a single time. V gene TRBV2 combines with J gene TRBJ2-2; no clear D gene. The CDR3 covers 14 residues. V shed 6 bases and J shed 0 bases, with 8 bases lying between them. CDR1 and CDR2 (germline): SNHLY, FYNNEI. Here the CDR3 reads CASRADANTGELFF. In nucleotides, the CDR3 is TGTGCCAGCAGGGCCGACGCGAACACCGGGGAGCTGTTTTTT.

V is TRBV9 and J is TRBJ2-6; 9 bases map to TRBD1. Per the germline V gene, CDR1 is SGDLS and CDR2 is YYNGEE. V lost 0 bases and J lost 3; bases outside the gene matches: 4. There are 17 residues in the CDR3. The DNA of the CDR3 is TGTGCCAGCAGCGTAGGGGGGACAGGGTTTGGGGCCAACGTCCTGACTTTC. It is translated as CASSVGGTGFGANVLTF. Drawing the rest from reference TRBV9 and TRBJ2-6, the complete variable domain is DSGVTQTPKHLITATGQRVTLRCSPRSGDLSVYWYQQSLDQGLQFLIQYYNGEERAKGNILERFSAQQFPDLHSELNLSSLELGDSALYFCASSVGGTGFGANVLTFGAGSRLTVL.

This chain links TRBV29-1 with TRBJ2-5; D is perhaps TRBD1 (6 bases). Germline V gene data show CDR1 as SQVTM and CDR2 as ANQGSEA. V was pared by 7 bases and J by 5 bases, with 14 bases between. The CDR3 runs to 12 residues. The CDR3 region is CSGEQGWETQYF. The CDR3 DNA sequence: TGCAGCGGAGAACAGGGTTGGGAGACCCAGTACTTC.

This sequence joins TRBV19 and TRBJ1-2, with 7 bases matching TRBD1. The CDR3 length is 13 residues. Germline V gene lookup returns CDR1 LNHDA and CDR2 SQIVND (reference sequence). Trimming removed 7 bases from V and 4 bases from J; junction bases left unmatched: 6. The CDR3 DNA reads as TGTGCCAGTACCGACAGGGAGGGCTATGGCTACACCTTC. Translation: CASTDREGYGYTF.

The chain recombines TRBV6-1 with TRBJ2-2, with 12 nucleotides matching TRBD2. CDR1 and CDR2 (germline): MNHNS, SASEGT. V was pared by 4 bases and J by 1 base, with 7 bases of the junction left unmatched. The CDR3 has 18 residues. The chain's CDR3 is CASSGRLAGVWNTGELFF. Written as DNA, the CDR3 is TGTGCCAGCAGTGGCCGACTAGCGGGGGTTTGGAACACCGGGGAGCTGTTTTTT.

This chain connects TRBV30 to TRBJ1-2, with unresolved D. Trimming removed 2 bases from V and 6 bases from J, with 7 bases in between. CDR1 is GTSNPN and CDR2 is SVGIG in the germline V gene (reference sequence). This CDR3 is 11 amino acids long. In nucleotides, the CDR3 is TGTGCCTGGAGTATTGGGGATGGCTACACCTTC. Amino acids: CAWSIGDGYTF.

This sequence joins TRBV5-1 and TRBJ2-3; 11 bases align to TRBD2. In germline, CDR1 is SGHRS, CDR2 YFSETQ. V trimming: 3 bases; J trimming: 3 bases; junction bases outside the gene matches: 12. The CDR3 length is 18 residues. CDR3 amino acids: CASSSNTLAGVITDTQYF. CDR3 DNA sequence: TGCGCCAGCAGCTCTAATACACTAGCGGGAGTGATAACAGATACGCAGTATTTT.

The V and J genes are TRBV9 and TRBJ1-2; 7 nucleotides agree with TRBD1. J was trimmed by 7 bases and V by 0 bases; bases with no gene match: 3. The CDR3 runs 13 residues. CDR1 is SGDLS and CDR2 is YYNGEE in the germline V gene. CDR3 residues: CASSVEGAGGYTF. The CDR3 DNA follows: TGTGCCAGCAGCGTAGAGGGGGCTGGTGGCTACACCTTC.

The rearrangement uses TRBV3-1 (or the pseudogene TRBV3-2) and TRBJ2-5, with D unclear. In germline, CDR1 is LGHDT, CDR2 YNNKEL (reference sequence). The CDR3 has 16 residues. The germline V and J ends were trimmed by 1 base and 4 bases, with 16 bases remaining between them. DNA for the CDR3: TGTGCCAGCAGCCAAGGCCGGGCAGCCTCGGGAGAGACCCAGTACTTC. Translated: CASSQGRAASGETQYF.

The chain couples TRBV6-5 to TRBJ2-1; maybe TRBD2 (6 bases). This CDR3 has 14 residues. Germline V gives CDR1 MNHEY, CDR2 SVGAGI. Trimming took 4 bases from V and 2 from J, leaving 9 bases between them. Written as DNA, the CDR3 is TGTGCCAGCAGTTTGGCGGGGACCTACAATGAGCAGTTCTTC. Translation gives CASSLAGTYNEQFF.

This CDR3 reads CASSSRDRGQGEYV. The CDR3 DNA sequence: TGTGCCAGCAGCAGTCGAGACAGGGGGCAAGGGGAGTACGTC. The chain couples TRBV21-1 to TRBJ2-7; the table's D gene call, TRBD1, was not cross checked with the DNA. TRBV21-1 is a listed pseudogene. The CDR3 runs 14 residues.

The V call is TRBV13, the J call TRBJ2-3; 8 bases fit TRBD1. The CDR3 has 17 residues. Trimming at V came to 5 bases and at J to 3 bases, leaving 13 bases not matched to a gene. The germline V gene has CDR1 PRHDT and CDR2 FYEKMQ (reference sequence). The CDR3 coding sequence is TGTGCCAGCAGCCCACGGGTCAGGGGGCGTAGGACAGATACGCAGTATTTT. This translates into CASSPRVRGRRTDTQYF.

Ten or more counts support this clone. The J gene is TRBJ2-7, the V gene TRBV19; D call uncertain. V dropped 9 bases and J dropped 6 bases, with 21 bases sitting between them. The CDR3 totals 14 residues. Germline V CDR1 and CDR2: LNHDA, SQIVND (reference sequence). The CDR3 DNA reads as TGTGCCAGCCGTCCGGGCCCCCAGTTCGGCGAGCAGTACGTC. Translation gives CASRPGPQFGEQYV.

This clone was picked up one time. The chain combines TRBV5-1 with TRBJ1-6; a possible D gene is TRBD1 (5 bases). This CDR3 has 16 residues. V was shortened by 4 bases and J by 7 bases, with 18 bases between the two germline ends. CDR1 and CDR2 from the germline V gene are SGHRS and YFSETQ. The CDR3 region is CASSRDGKPGNSPLHF. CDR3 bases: TGCGCCAGCAGCCGGGACGGAAAACCCGGGAATTCACCCCTCCACTTT. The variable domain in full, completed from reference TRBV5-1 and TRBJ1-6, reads KAGVTQTPRYLIKTRGQQVTLSCSPISGHRSVSWYQQTPGQGLQFLFEYFSETQRNKGNFPGRFSGRQFSNSRSEMNVSTLELGDSALYLCASSRDGKPGNSPLHFGNGTRLTVT.

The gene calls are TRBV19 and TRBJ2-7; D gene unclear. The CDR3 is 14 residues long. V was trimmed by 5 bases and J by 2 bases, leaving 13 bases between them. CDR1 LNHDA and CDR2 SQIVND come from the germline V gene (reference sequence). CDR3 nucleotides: TGTGCCAGTAGTCCCCGGACGGTACCCTACGAGCAGTACTTC. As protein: CASSPRTVPYEQYF.

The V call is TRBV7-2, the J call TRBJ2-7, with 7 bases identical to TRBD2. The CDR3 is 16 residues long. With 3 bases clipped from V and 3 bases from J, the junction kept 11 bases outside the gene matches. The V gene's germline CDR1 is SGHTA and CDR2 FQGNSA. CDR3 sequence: CASSLTASGGVYEQYV. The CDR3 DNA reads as TGTGCCAGCAGCTTGACCGCTAGCGGCGGTGTCTACGAGCAGTACGTC.

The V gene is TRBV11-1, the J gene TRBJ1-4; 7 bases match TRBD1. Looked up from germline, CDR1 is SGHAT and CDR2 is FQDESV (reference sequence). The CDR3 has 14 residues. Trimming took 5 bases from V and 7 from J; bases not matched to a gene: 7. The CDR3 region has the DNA TGTGCCAGCAGCCCTGACAGGGTAACTGAAAAACTGTTTTTT. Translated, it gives CASSPDRVTEKLFF.

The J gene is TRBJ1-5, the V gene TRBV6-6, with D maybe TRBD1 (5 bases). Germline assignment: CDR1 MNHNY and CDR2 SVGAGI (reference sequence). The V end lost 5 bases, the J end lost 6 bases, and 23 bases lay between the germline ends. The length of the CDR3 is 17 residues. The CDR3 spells CASSPHPGGGLSQPQHF. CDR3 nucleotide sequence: TGTGCCAGCAGTCCTCACCCGGGGGGAGGGTTGAGTCAGCCCCAGCATTTT.

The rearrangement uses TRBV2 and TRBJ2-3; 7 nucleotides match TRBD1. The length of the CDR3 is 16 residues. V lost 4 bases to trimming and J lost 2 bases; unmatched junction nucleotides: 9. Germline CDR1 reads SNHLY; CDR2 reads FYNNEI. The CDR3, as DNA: TGTGCCAGCAGTGGAATGACAGGGCTCCCCACAGATACGCAGTATTTT. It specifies CASSGMTGLPTDTQYF. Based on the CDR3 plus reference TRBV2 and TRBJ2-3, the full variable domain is EPEVTQTPSHQVTQMGQEVILRCVPISNHLYFYWYRQILGQKVEFLVSFYNNEISEKSEIFDDQFSVERPDGSNFTLKIRSTKLEDSAMYFCASSGMTGLPTDTQYFGPGTRLTVL.

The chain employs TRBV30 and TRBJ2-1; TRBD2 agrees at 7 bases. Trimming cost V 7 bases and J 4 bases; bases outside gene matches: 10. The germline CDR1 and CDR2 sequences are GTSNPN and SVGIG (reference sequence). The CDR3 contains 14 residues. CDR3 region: CASTAGLLYNEQFF. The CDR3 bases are TGTGCCTCTACAGCGGGACTCCTTTACAATGAGCAGTTCTTC.

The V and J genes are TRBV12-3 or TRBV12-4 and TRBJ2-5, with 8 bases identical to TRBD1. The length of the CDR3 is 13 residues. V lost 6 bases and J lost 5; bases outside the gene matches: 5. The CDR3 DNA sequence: TGTGCCAGCAGCCAGGGGGCAGGGGAGACCCAGTACTTC. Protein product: CASSQGAGETQYF.

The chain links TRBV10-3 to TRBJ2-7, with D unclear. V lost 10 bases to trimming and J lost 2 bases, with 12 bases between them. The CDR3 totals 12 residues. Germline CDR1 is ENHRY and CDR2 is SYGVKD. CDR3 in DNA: TGTGCCACCGCCGCGGCAACCTACGAGCAGTACTTC. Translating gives CATAAATYEQYF.

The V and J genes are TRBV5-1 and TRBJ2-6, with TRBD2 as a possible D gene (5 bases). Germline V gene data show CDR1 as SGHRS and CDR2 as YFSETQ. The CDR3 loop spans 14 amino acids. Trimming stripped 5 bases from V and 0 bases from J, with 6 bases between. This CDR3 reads CASSEGSGANVLTF. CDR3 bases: TGCGCCAGCAGTGAGGGCTCTGGGGCCAACGTCCTGACTTTC.

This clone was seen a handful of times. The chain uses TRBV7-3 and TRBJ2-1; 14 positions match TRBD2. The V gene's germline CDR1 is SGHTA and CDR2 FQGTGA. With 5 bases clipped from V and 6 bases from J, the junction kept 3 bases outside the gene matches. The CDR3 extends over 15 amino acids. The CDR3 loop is CASSRGLAGANEQFF. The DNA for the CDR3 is TGTGCCAGCAGCCGGGGACTAGCGGGGGCCAATGAGCAGTTCTTC.